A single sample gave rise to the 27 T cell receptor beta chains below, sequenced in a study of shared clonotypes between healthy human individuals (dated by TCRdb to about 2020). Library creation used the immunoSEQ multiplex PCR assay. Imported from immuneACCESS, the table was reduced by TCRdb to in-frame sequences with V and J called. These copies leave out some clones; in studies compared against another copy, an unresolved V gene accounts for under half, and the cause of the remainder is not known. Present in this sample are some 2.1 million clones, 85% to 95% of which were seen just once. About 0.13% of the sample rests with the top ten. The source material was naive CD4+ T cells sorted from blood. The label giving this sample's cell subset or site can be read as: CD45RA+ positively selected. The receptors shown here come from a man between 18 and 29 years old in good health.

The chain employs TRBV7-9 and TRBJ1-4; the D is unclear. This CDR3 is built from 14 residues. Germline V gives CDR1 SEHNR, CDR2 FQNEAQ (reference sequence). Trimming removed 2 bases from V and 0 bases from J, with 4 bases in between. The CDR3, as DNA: TGTGCCAGCAGCTTATTGGCAACTAATGAAAAACTGTTTTTT. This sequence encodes CASSLLATNEKLFF.

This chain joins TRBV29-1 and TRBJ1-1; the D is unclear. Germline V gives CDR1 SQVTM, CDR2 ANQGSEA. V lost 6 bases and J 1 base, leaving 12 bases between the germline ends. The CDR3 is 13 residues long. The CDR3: CSVPGYPNTEAFF. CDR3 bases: TGCAGCGTGCCTGGATATCCGAACACTGAAGCTTTCTTT.

The CDR3 loop reads CASSPIMSWGSYEQYF. CDR3 DNA: TGTGCCAGCAGCCCAATCATGTCGTGGGGTTCCTACGAGCAGTACTTC. The rearrangement joins TRBV7-8 to TRBJ2-7; no clear D gene. This CDR3 region has 16 residues. Trimming cost V 5 bases and J 1 base, with 18 bases left between them. Germline CDR1 is SGHVS and CDR2 is FQNEAQ.

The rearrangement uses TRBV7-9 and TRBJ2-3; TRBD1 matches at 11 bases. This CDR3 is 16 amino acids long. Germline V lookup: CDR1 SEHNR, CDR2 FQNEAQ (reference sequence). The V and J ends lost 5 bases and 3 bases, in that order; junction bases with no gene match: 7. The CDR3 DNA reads TGTGCCAGCAGCCTCGGGGACAGGGGGATTACAGATACGCAGTATTTT. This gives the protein CASSLGDRGITDTQYF.

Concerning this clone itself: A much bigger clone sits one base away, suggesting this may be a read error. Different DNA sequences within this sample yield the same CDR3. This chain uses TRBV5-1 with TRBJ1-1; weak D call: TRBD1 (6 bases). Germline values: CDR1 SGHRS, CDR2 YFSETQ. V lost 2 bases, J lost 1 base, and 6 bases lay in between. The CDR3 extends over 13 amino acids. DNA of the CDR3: TGCGCCAGCAGCTTCAGGGGGAACACTGAAGCTTTCTTT. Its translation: CASSFRGNTEAFF. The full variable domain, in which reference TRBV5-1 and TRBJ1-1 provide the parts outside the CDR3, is KAGVTQTPRYLIKTRGQQVTLSCSPISGHRSVSWYQQTPGQGLQFLFEYFSETQRNKGNFPGRFSGRQFSNSRSEMNVSTLELGDSALYLCASSFRGNTEAFFGQGTRLTVV.

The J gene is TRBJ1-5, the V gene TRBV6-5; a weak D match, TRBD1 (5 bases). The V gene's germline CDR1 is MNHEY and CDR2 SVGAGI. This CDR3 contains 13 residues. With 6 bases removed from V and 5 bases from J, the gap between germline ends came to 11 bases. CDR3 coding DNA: TGTGCCAGCAGAAGGGGAGTTCATCAGCCCCAGCATTTT. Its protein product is CASRRGVHQPQHF.

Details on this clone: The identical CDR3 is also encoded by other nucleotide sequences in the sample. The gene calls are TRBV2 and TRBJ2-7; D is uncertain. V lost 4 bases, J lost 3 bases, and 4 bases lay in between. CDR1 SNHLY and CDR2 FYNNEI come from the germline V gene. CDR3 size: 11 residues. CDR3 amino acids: CASSVLYEQYF. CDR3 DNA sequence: TGTGCCAGCAGTGTACTCTACGAGCAGTACTTC.

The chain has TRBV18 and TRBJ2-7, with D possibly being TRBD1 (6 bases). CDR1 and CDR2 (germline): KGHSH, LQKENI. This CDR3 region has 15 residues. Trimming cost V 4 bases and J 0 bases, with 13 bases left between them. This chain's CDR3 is CASSLDSSSSYEQYF. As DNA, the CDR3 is TGTGCCAGCTCACTGGACAGCTCAAGCTCCTACGAGCAGTACTTC.

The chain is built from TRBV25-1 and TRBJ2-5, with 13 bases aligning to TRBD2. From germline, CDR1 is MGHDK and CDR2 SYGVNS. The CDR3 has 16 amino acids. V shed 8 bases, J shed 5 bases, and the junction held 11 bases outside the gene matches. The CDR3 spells CASGLGTSGVWETQYF. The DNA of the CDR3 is TGTGCCAGCGGCCTAGGGACTAGCGGGGTTTGGGAGACCCAGTACTTC.

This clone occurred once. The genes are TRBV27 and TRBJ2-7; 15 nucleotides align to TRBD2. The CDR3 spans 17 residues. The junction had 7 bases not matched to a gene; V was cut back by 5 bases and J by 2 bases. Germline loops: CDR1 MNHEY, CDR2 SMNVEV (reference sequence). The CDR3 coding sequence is TGTGCCAGCAGTCGCGGACTAGCGGGGGGGGTCGCCTACGAGCAGTACTTC. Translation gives CASSRGLAGGVAYEQYF.

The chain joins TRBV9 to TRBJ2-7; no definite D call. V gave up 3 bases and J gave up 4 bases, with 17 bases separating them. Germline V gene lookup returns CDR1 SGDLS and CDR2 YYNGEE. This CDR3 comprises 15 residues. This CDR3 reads CASSEADGIWYEQYF. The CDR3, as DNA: TGTGCCAGCAGCGAGGCAGATGGAATCTGGTACGAGCAGTACTTC. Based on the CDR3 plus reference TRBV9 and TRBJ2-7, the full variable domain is DSGVTQTPKHLITATGQRVTLRCSPRSGDLSVYWYQQSLDQGLQFLIQYYNGEERAKGNILERFSAQQFPDLHSELNLSSLELGDSALYFCASSEADGIWYEQYFGPGTRLTVT.

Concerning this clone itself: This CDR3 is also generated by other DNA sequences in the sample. The CDR3 sequence: CAISEAAYNEQFF. The CDR3 nucleotides are TGTGCCATCAGTGAGGCGGCCTACAATGAGCAGTTCTTC. V is TRBV10-3 and J is TRBJ2-1; no firm D call. V dropped 2 bases and J dropped 2 bases, with 4 bases sitting between them. Per the germline V gene, CDR1 is ENHRY and CDR2 is SYGVKD. The CDR3 is 13 residues long.

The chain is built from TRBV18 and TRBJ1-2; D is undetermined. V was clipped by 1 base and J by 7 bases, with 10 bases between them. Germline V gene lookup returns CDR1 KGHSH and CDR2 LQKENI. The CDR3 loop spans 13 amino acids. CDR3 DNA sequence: TGTGCCAGCTCACCACAGGAAATCGGTGGCTACACCTTC. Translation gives CASSPQEIGGYTF.

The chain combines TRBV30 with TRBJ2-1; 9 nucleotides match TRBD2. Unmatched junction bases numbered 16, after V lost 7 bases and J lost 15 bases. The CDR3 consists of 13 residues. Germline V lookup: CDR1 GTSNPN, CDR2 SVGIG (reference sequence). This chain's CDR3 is CAYAPQPGTSLFF. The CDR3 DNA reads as TGTGCCTACGCCCCCCAGCCGGGGACTAGCCTGTTCTTC.

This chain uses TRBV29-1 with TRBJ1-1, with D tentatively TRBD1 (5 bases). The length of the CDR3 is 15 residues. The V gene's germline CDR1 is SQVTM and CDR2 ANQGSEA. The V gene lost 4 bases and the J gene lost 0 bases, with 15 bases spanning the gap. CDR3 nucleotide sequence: TGCAGCGTTGCCCCCCGACAGAACATGAACACTGAAGCTTTCTTT. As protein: CSVAPRQNMNTEAFF.

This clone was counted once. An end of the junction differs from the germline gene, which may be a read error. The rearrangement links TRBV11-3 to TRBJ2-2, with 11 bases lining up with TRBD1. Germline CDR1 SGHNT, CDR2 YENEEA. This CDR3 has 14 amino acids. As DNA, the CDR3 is TGTGCCAGCTCCCGGGACAGGGGGACCGAGGAGCTGTTTTTT. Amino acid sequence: CASSRDRGTEELFF.

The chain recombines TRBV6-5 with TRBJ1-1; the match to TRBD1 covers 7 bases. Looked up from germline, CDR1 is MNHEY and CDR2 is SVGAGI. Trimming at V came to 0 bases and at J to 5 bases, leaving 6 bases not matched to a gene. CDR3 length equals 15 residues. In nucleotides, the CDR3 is TGTGCCAGCAGTTACTCGACAGGGATGGGAACTGAAGCTTTCTTT. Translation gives CASSYSTGMGTEAFF.

For the CDR3, the DNA is TGCGCCAGCAGCCCCAGGGGGGCAGGGACGTTTCAGCCCCAGCATTTT. It codes for CASSPRGAGTFQPQHF. The V gene is TRBV4-1, the J gene TRBJ1-5; 7 bases agree with TRBD1. Germline-derived CDR1 and CDR2 are MGHRA and YSYEKL. With 4 bases clipped from V and 6 bases from J, the junction kept 12 bases outside the gene matches. The CDR3 extends over 16 amino acids.

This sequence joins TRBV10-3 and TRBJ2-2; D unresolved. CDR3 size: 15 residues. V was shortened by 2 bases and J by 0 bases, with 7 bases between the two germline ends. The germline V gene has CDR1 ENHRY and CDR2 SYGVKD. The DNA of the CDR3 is TGTGCCATCAGTGAGAAGATAGCGAACACCGGGGAGCTGTTTTTT. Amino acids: CAISEKIANTGELFF.

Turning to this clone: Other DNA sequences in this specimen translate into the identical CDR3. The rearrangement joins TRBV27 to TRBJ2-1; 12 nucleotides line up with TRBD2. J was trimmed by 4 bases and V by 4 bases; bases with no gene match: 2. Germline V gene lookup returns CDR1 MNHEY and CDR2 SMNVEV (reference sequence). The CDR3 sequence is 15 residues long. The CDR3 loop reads CASSSLAGGYNEQFF. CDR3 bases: TGTGCCAGCAGTTCCCTAGCGGGGGGGTACAATGAGCAGTTCTTC.

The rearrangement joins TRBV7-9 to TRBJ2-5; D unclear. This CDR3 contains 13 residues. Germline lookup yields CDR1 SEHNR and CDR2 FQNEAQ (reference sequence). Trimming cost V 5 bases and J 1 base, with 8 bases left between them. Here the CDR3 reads CASSPPSQETQYF. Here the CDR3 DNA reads TGTGCCAGCAGCCCCCCTTCCCAAGAGACCCAGTACTTC. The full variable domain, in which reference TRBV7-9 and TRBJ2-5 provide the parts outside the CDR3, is DTGVSQNPRHKITKRGQNVTFRCDPISEHNRLYWYRQTLGQGPEFLTYFQNEAQLEKSRLLSDRFSAERPKGSFSTLEIQRTEQGDSAMYLCASSPPSQETQYFGPGTRLLVL.

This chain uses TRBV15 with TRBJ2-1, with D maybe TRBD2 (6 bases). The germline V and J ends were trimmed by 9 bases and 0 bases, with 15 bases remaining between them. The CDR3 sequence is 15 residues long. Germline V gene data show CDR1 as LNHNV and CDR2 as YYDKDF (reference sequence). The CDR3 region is CATTPGESSYNEQFF. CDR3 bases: TGTGCCACTACTCCGGGGGAGAGCTCCTACAATGAGCAGTTCTTC. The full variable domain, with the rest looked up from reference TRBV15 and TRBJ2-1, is DAMVIQNPRYQVTQFGKPVTLSCSQTLNHNVMYWYQQKSSQAPKLLFHYYDKDFNNEADTPDNFQSRRPNTSFCFLDIRSPGLGDTAMYLCATTPGESSYNEQFFGPGTRLTVL.

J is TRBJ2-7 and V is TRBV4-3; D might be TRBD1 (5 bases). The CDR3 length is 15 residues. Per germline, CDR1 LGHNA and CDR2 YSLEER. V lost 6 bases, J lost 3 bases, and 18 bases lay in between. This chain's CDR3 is CASRRTLQSNYEQYF. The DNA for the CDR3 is TGCGCCAGCAGGCGGACACTACAAAGCAACTACGAGCAGTACTTC.

The CDR3 spells CASSSPGSRNHEQYF. In DNA, the CDR3 is TGTGCCAGCAGTTCACCGGGGAGTCGTAATCACGAGCAGTACTTC. This chain links TRBV27 with TRBJ2-7, with D maybe TRBD2 (5 bases). The germline gives CDR1 MNHEY, CDR2 SMNVEV (reference sequence). V lost 4 bases to trimming and J lost 5 bases, with 18 bases between them. CDR3 length: 15 amino acids.

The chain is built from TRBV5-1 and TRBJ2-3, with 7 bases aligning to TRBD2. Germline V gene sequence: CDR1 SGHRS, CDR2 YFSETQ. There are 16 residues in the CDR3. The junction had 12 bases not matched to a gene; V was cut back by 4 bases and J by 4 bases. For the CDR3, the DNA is TGCGCCAGCAGCCCCGGGACTACCGCCGGCCCAGATACGCAGTATTTT. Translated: CASSPGTTAGPDTQYF. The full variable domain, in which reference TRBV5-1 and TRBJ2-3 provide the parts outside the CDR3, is KAGVTQTPRYLIKTRGQQVTLSCSPISGHRSVSWYQQTPGQGLQFLFEYFSETQRNKGNFPGRFSGRQFSNSRSEMNVSTLELGDSALYLCASSPGTTAGPDTQYFGPGTRLTVL.

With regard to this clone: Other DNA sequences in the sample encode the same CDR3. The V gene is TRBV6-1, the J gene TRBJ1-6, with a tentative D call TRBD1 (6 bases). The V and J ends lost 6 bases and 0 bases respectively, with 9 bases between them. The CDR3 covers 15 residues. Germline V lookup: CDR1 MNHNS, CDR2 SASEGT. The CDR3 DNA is TGTGCCAGCAGCGAACAGGGCTCCTATAATTCACCCCTCCACTTT. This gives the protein CASSEQGSYNSPLHF.

CDR3: CASSPFPLAGATDTQYF. The CDR3 region has the DNA TGTGCCAGCTCACCATTCCCTTTAGCGGGAGCCACAGATACGCAGTATTTT. The chain has TRBV18 and TRBJ2-3; TRBD2 agrees at 9 bases. The germline gives CDR1 KGHSH, CDR2 LQKENI. The CDR3 runs to 17 residues. The V and J ends lost 2 bases and 2 bases, in that order; junction bases with no gene match: 8.